The entry below describes one T cell receptor (beta chain). Its antigen is currently unknown. This sample stems from a study of cytomegalovirus exposure and HLA in healthy donors. Overall study: Early released data comprised 75 million to 100 million unique TCRs from HLA-typed donors. The Caucasian-associated ancestry cluster contained roughly four fifths of the roughly 390 genotyped donors.

Vbeta (60) and Jbeta (13) primers were used in the PCR. The assay was immunoSEQ multiplex PCR, and TCRdb's table has in-frame clones only and misses some. The sample lists about 160,000 clones; roughly 80% were seen once. Findings and limits, study-wide: Only CMV serostatus was available as immune exposure information. Trimming of TCR beta V- and J-genes showed a link, identified in a later analysis, to a missense DCLRE1C variant.

Germline values: CDR1 SGHKS, CDR2 YYEKEE (reference sequence). The CDR3 totals 14 residues. V dropped 1 base and J dropped 0 bases, with 7 bases sitting between them. The sample comprised PBMCs. The receptor's source is a woman aged 45 to 65 in good health and CMV-seronegative. This chain joins TRBV5-5 and TRBJ1-1, with D uncertain. The CDR3 region has the DNA TGTGCCAGCAGCTTGTTGAGTTTGAACACTGAAGCTTTCTTT. Protein product: CASSLLSLNTEAFF.